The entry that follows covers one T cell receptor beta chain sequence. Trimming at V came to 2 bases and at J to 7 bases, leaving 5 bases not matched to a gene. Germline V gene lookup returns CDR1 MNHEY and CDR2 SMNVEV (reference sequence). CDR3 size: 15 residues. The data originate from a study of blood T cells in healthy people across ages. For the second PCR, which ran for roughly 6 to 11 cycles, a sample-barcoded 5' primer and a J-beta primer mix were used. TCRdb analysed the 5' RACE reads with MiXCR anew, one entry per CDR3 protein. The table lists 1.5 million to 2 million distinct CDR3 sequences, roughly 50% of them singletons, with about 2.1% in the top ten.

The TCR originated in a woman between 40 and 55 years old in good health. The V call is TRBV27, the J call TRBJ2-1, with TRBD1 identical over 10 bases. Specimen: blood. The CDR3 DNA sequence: TGTGCCAGCAGTTTACTGAGACAGGGGGCAAATGAGCAGTTCTTC. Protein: CASSLLRQGANEQFF.